Each of the 32 T cell receptor beta chains below was sequenced from the same sample in a study of Ad26.COV2.S vaccination and SARS-CoV-2 variants (dated by TCRdb to the early 2020s). Library preparation employed the immunoSEQ multiplex PCR assay. TCRdb took over this immuneACCESS table, retaining in-frame rearrangements with V and J assigned. Such tables are incomplete; in checked studies, under half of the missing clones stem from an unresolved V gene, and the remainder is unexplained. For this sample the table gives hundreds of thousands of clones, of which over 75% were detected only once. 12% of the sample rests with the top ten. The sample's treatment or condition, from its label and the paper: around 19 received Ad26.COV2.S at low or high dose, single or two shots; roughly 5 received placebo; per-sample allocation not given. For vaccine and placebo recipients, the sequenced repertoires came from samples collected on day 63 after the first injection.

This material consisted of peripheral blood, taken in a trial of Ad26.COV2.S vaccine versus placebo. The receptors were sampled from a person between 18 and 65 years old who received the Ad26.COV2.S COVID-19 vaccine or a placebo.

The genes are TRBV9 and TRBJ2-2; the match to TRBD2 covers 14 bases. Germline values: CDR1 SGDLS, CDR2 YYNGEE. The CDR3 has 17 residues. V lost 4 bases and J lost 4; bases outside the gene matches: 6. For the CDR3, the DNA is TGTGCCAGCAGCACGGGACTAGCGGGAGTTCGCACCGGGGAGCTGTTTTTT. It yields the protein CASSTGLAGVRTGELFF.

This chain connects TRBV6-6 to TRBJ1-1; D is unclear. The CDR3 has 15 amino acids. The germline V gene encodes CDR1 MNHNY and CDR2 SVGAGI (reference sequence). Trimming shortened V by 2 bases and J by 3 bases, and 13 bases separated the two germline ends. The DNA for the CDR3 is TGTGCCAGCAGTTACCAGGCCTTGAGGGACACTGAAGCTTTCTTT. Amino acids: CASSYQALRDTEAFF.

The chain uses TRBV2 and TRBJ2-1, with D unclear. V lost 3 bases and J 4 bases, leaving 7 bases between the germline ends. The CDR3 runs 13 residues. CDR1 and CDR2 (germline): SNHLY, FYNNEI. CDR3 coding DNA: TGTGCCAGCAGTGACTCCCGGTACAATGAGCAGTTCTTC. The encoded protein is CASSDSRYNEQFF.

The CDR3 protein is CASSLVASGNDEQYF. The CDR3 nucleotides are TGTGCCAGCAGCTTAGTGGCTAGCGGGAATGACGAGCAGTACTTC. The chain combines TRBV7-9 with TRBJ2-7, with 9 bases that match TRBD2. CDR3 length: 15 residues. With V trimmed by 1 base and J by 5 bases, 6 bases remained unmatched. Germline CDR1 and CDR2: SEHNR and FQNEAQ (reference sequence).

The genes are TRBV3-1 (or the pseudogene TRBV3-2) and TRBJ1-1; weak D call: TRBD1 (6 bases). The V end was cut by 1 base, the J end by 4 bases, with 16 bases between. Per the germline V gene, CDR1 is LGHDT and CDR2 is YNNKEL (reference sequence). The CDR3 contains 16 residues. The CDR3 sequence: CASSQGAGALGTEAFF. The CDR3 DNA reads TGTGCCAGCAGCCAAGGGGCAGGGGCTCTGGGCACTGAAGCTTTCTTT.

Here the CDR3 DNA reads TGTGCCAGCAGCCCGGGACAGGGCCGGAACACTGAAGCTTTCTTT. Its translation: CASSPGQGRNTEAFF. V and J are TRBV9 and TRBJ1-1; 9 positions match TRBD1. The CDR3 is 15 amino acids. Trimming took 4 bases from V and 1 from J; bases not matched to a gene: 5. Germline V CDR1 and CDR2: SGDLS, YYNGEE.

The chain links TRBV9 to TRBJ2-7; TRBD2 aligns across 7 bases. Germline V gene sequence: CDR1 SGDLS, CDR2 YYNGEE. This CDR3 has 16 amino acids. Unmatched junction bases numbered 15, after V lost 4 bases and J lost 5 bases. In nucleotides, the CDR3 is TGTGCCAGCAGCTTATCCTCGGCGGGAGAACTCCACGAGCAGTACTTC. Protein product: CASSLSSAGELHEQYF.

This sequence joins TRBV25-1 and TRBJ1-1; 7 bases line up with TRBD1. The ends lost 5 bases at V and 1 base at J; junction bases unmatched: 10. Germline CDR1 MGHDK, CDR2 SYGVNS. This CDR3 comprises 16 residues. The CDR3 DNA reads as TGTGCCAGCAGTCCCCCGCCCCGGGACAGGAACACTGAAGCTTTCTTT. Protein product: CASSPPPRDRNTEAFF. The full variable domain, in which reference TRBV25-1 and TRBJ1-1 provide the parts outside the CDR3, is EADIYQTPRYLVIGTGKKITLECSQTMGHDKMYWYQQDPGMELHLIHYSYGVNSTEKGDLSSESTVSRIRTEHFPLTLESARPSHTSQYLCASSPPPRDRNTEAFFGQGTRLTVV.

Concerning this clone: The sample has other DNA sequences that encode this CDR3 too. This chain connects TRBV11-3 to TRBJ2-7, with D perhaps matching TRBD1 (6 bases). The CDR3 spans 13 residues. The germline gives CDR1 SGHNT, CDR2 YENEEA. Trimming cost V 3 bases and J 6 bases, with 12 bases left between them. The CDR3 loop is CASSLTGWGEQYF. Written as DNA, the CDR3 is TGTGCCAGCAGCTTGACAGGTTGGGGCGAGCAGTACTTC.

V and J are TRBV6-1 and TRBJ2-7, with D possibly TRBD1 on 5 matching bases. The CDR3 covers 15 residues. Germline CDR1 reads MNHNS; CDR2 reads SASEGT. Trimming removed 1 base at V and 3 bases at J, with 13 bases between. The CDR3 bases are TGTGCCAGCAGTGAAGTGGGCGTAGGACACTACGAGCAGTACTTC. Amino acids: CASSEVGVGHYEQYF.

The rearrangement uses TRBV24-1 and TRBJ1-5; no firm D call. Trimming removed 4 bases from V and 3 bases from J, with 6 bases in between. Germline assignment: CDR1 KGHDR and CDR2 SFDVKD. CDR3 length: 13 residues. The CDR3 nucleotides read TGTGCCACCAGTGACTGGTCCAATCAGCCCCAGCATTTT. This translates into CATSDWSNQPQHF.

This clone is hyperexpanded (1% or more) within its sample. J is TRBJ2-5 and V is TRBV19; TRBD2 might be the D (5 bases). Germline CDR1 LNHDA, CDR2 SQIVND (reference sequence). Trimming took 9 bases from V and 5 from J, leaving 22 bases between them. CDR3 length equals 15 residues. CDR3 sequence reads: CASRPGSAYRETQYF. CDR3 in DNA: TGTGCCAGCCGCCCGGGTAGCGCCTATCGGGAGACCCAGTACTTC.

The chain couples TRBV25-1 to TRBJ2-7; the D gene is possibly TRBD2 (5 bases). In germline, CDR1 is MGHDK, CDR2 SYGVNS. The CDR3 extends over 13 amino acids. The ends were cut back, 10 bases at V and 4 bases at J, with 17 bases in the middle. The CDR3 nucleotides read TGTGCCACCAACTACCACACGGGATACGAGCAGTACTTC. Translated, it gives CATNYHTGYEQYF.

This chain uses TRBV4-1 with TRBJ1-1; tentative D call: TRBD1 (5 bases). Germline CDR1 MGHRA, CDR2 YSYEKL. The CDR3 covers 16 residues. Between the trimmed V and J ends, which lost 0 bases and 4 bases, there was a span of 15 bases. The CDR3 loop is CASSQEARTGGTEAFF. CDR3 DNA sequence: TGCGCCAGCAGCCAAGAAGCCAGGACGGGGGGCACTGAAGCTTTCTTT.

The chain couples TRBV7-8 to TRBJ1-5; possibly TRBD1 for D (5 bases). V was clipped by 0 bases and J by 2 bases, with 11 bases between them. The CDR3 runs 16 residues. Germline lookup yields CDR1 SGHVS and CDR2 FQNEAQ. The CDR3 DNA is TGTGCCAGCAGCTTAGCCAGGGTGGCCGGCAATCAGCCCCAGCATTTT. Residues: CASSLARVAGNQPQHF.

The chain is built from TRBV24-1 and TRBJ2-3; perhaps TRBD1 as D (6 bases). The CDR3 is 16 amino acids. The germline V and J ends were trimmed by 3 bases and 1 base, with 13 bases remaining between them. Germline V gives CDR1 KGHDR, CDR2 SFDVKD. The CDR3 here is CATSDAHRDGTDTQYF. CDR3 coding DNA: TGTGCCACCAGTGATGCGCACAGGGACGGCACAGATACGCAGTATTTT.

The J gene is TRBJ1-2, the V gene TRBV29-1; TRBD1 matches at 10 bases. This CDR3 has 15 amino acids. Per the germline V gene, CDR1 is SQVTM and CDR2 is ANQGSEA. Unmatched junction bases numbered 11, after V lost 6 bases and J lost 4 bases. Here the CDR3 DNA reads TGCAGCGTGGGGCACTCTGGACAGGGGGTCTATGGCTACACCTTC. Its translation is CSVGHSGQGVYGYTF.

The chain has TRBV7-9 and TRBJ2-3, with 10 bases lining up with TRBD2. This CDR3 is 16 amino acids long. Germline-derived CDR1 and CDR2 are SEHNR and FQNEAQ (reference sequence). V was clipped by 2 bases and J by 7 bases; unmatched bases: 9. The CDR3 DNA sequence: TGTGCCAGCAGCTTACGGGCTAGCGGGAGTCCCCATACGCAGTATTTT. Protein: CASSLRASGSPHTQYF.

V gene TRBV2 combines with J gene TRBJ1-2; 8 bases are a match to TRBD1. Germline values: CDR1 SNHLY, CDR2 FYNNEI. Trimming removed 8 bases from V and 4 bases from J; junction bases left unmatched: 9. The CDR3 is made up of 14 amino acids. CDR3 in amino acids: CASGGTGGPYGYTF. The CDR3 DNA sequence: TGTGCCAGCGGTGGGACAGGAGGGCCCTATGGCTACACCTTC. The variable domain in full, with the rest retrieved from reference TRBV2 and TRBJ1-2, is EPEVTQTPSHQVTQMGQEVILRCVPISNHLYFYWYRQILGQKVEFLVSFYNNEISEKSEIFDDQFSVERPDGSNFTLKIRSTKLEDSAMYFCASGGTGGPYGYTFGSGTRLTVV.

The CDR3 sequence: CASSLVSGRTDTQYF. CDR3 DNA sequence: TGTGCCAGCAGCTTGGTATCAGGGAGAACAGATACGCAGTATTTT. This chain links TRBV5-4 with TRBJ2-3; D may match TRBD1 or TRBD2 (5 bases each). The CDR3 consists of 15 residues. The V end lost 0 bases, the J end lost 3 bases, and 11 bases lay between the germline ends. Germline V gives CDR1 SGHNT, CDR2 YYREEE (reference sequence).

This chain joins TRBV20-1 and TRBJ1-5; TRBD1 might be the D (6 bases). The V gene's germline CDR1 is DFQATT and CDR2 SNEGSKA (reference sequence). Deletions cut 3 bases from V and 0 bases from J, with 18 bases between. The CDR3 contains 17 residues. The CDR3 nucleotides read TGCAGTGCTAGTAAGTGGCCGGGACAAAATAGCAATCAGCCCCAGCATTTT. This encodes CSASKWPGQNSNQPQHF.

V usage is TRBV4-2 and J usage is TRBJ2-5; D gene uncertain. V lost 1 base to trimming and J lost 5 bases, with 8 bases between them. Germline V CDR1 and CDR2: LGHNA, YNFKEQ. This CDR3 is 13 amino acids long. In nucleotides, the CDR3 is TGTGCCAGCAGCCAAGGATTGGGGGAGACCCAGTACTTC. This sequence encodes CASSQGLGETQYF.

V gene TRBV7-6 combines with J gene TRBJ1-6; the D gene is possibly TRBD1 (5 bases). V shed 2 bases and J shed 9 bases, with 11 bases lying between them. Germline V gene data show CDR1 as SGHVS and CDR2 as FNYEAQ. The CDR3 extends over 14 amino acids. The CDR3 protein is CASSLRRAGSPLHF. Written as DNA, the CDR3 is TGTGCCAGCAGCTTACGCAGGGCGGGTTCACCCCTCCACTTT.

The chain uses TRBV5-1 and TRBJ1-6; a weak D match, TRBD1 (5 bases). CDR1 and CDR2 from the germline V gene are SGHRS and YFSETQ. The CDR3 loop spans 17 amino acids. The V gene lost 0 bases and the J gene lost 1 base, with 11 bases spanning the gap. Written as DNA, the CDR3 is TGCGCCAGCAGCTTGGCCAGGGCGGGGTCCTATAATTCACCCCTCCACTTT. Translating gives CASSLARAGSYNSPLHF.

Regarding this clone: The sample has other DNA sequences that encode this CDR3 too. V usage is TRBV5-4 and J usage is TRBJ2-1; 7 bases fit TRBD2. CDR3 length: 13 residues. J lost 7 bases, V lost 0 bases, and 1 base had no gene match. CDR1 and CDR2 (germline): SGHNT, YYREEE (reference sequence). The CDR3 DNA sequence: TGTGCCAGCAGCTTGGCGGGGGGAAATGAGCAGTTCTTC. It is translated as CASSLAGGNEQFF.

The rearrangement uses TRBV24-1 and TRBJ2-5; 8 bases align to TRBD1. Germline V gives CDR1 KGHDR, CDR2 SFDVKD. The V segment lost 3 bases and the J segment 5 bases; nucleotides outside the gene matches: 7. The CDR3 runs to 15 residues. CDR3 sequence (DNA): TGTGCCACCAGTGATACACACAGGGGGAAGGAGACCCAGTACTTC. It is translated as CATSDTHRGKETQYF.

V usage is TRBV9 and J usage is TRBJ2-1, with D unclear. With 4 bases removed from V and 1 base from J, the gap between germline ends came to 12 bases. Germline lookup yields CDR1 SGDLS and CDR2 YYNGEE. The CDR3 loop spans 15 amino acids. DNA of the CDR3: TGTGCCAGCAGCCCCCGTGGGGTTTCCTACAATGAGCAGTTCTTC. Protein product: CASSPRGVSYNEQFF.

The chain combines TRBV9 with TRBJ2-1; D may match TRBD1 or TRBD2 (5 bases each). V was pared by 0 bases and J by 0 bases, with 13 bases between. This CDR3 contains 17 residues. Germline values: CDR1 SGDLS, CDR2 YYNGEE. CDR3 region: CASSVEPGRFSYNEQFF. The CDR3 bases are TGTGCCAGCAGCGTAGAACCGGGACGTTTCTCCTACAATGAGCAGTTCTTC.

The chain recombines TRBV4-1 with TRBJ2-1; 12 bases agree with TRBD1. V lost 0 bases, J lost 10 bases, and 1 base stayed unmatched. The germline gives CDR1 MGHRA, CDR2 YSYEKL. This CDR3 is 14 amino acids long. The chain's CDR3 is CASSQEGTGGEQFF. Here the CDR3 DNA reads TGCGCCAGCAGCCAAGAAGGGACAGGGGGCGAGCAGTTCTTC.

This clone occurred a few times. This chain links TRBV30 with TRBJ1-6; a possible D gene is TRBD1 (6 bases). This CDR3 is built from 14 residues. V dropped 0 bases and J dropped 10 bases, with 13 bases sitting between them. Germline V gene lookup returns CDR1 GTSNPN and CDR2 SVGIG (reference sequence). CDR3 nucleotides: TGTGCCTGGAGTGTTAGGACAGAGGGATCACCCCTCCACTTT. As protein: CAWSVRTEGSPLHF.

The chain employs TRBV25-1 and TRBJ2-1; 10 positions agree with TRBD1. V trimming: 3 bases; J trimming: 6 bases; junction bases outside the gene matches: 8. Germline lookup yields CDR1 MGHDK and CDR2 SYGVNS. The CDR3 runs 16 residues. The CDR3 DNA is TGTGCCAGCAGTGAGCCCGACAGGGGGCGCGTCAATGAGCAGTTCTTC. Translated, it gives CASSEPDRGRVNEQFF.

With respect to this clone: Within the sample, other DNA sequences also encode this same CDR3. This chain connects TRBV24-1 to TRBJ2-3, with D unresolved. Trimming took 3 bases from V and 1 from J, leaving 7 bases between them. This CDR3 comprises 14 residues. CDR1 and CDR2 from the germline V gene are KGHDR and SFDVKD. The CDR3 coding sequence is TGTGCCACCAGTGATCCCCGTGGCACAGATACGCAGTATTTT. Protein: CATSDPRGTDTQYF.